This TCR beta chain was retrieved from a study of T cell responses to AZD1222 COVID-19 vaccine. Whole-study results and caveats: Spike-specific TCR breadth and depth rose after two AZD1222 doses. Spike was spanned by vaccine-associated CD4 TCRs, which were dominant at 160-218 and 743-854.

Only in-frame clones appear in the TCRdb table, and some are missing; sequencing was by immunoSEQ multiplex PCR. The data hold about 69,000 clones, with roughly 80% observed a single time. To note about this clone: Its antigen remains unknown.

The CDR3 covers 15 residues. Trimming removed 4 bases from V and 7 bases from J; junction bases left unmatched: 11. Germline lookup yields CDR1 SGHKS and CDR2 YYEKEE (reference sequence). This sequence joins TRBV5-5 and TRBJ2-5; 9 positions match TRBD2. The material was peripheral blood, obtained 28 days after the second AZD1222 dose. The clonotype was recovered from an adult who received the AZD1222 COVID-19 vaccine. CDR3 sequence (DNA): TGTGCCAGCAGCCGAAGGGCTAGCGGGGACTCGACCCAGTACTTC. Amino acid sequence: CASSRRASGDSTQYF.